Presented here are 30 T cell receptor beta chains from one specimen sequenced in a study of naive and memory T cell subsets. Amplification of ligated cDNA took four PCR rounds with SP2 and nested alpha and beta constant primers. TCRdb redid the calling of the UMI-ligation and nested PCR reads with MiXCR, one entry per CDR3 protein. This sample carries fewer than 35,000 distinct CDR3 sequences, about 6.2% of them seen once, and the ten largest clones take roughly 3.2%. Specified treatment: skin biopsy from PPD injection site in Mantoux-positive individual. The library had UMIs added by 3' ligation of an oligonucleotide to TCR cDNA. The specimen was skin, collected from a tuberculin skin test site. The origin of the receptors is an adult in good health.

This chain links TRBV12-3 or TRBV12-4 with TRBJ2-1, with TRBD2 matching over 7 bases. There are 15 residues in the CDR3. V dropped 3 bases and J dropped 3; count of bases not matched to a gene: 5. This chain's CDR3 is CASSFGGRGYNEQFF. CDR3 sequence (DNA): TGTGCCAGCAGTTTCGGGGGGAGGGGCTACAATGAGCAGTTCTTC.

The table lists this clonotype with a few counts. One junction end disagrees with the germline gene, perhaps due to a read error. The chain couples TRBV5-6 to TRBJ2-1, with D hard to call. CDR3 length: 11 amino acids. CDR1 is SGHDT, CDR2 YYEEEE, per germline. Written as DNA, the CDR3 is TGTGCCAGCCGCTTGAACAATGAGCAGTTCTTC. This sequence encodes CASRLNNEQFF.

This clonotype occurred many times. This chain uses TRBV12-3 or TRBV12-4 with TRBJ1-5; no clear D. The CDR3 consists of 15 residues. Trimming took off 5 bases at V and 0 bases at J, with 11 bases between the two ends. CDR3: CASSPPTDSNQPQHF. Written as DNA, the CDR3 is TGTGCCAGCAGTCCCCCCACAGATAGCAATCAGCCCCAGCATTTT.

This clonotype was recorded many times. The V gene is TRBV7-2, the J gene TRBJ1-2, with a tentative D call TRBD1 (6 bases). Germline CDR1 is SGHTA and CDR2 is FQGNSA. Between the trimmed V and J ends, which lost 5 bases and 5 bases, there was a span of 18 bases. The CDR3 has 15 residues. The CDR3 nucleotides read TGTGCCAGCAGCACCCCTGAGGGGGGCGGATATGGCTACACCTTC. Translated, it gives CASSTPEGGGYGYTF.

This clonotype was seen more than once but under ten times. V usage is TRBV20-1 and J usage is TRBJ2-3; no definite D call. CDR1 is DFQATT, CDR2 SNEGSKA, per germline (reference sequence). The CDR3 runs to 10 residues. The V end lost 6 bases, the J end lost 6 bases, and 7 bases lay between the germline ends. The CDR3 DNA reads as TGCAGTGCCATCAAGGATACGCAGTATTTT. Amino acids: CSAIKDTQYF.

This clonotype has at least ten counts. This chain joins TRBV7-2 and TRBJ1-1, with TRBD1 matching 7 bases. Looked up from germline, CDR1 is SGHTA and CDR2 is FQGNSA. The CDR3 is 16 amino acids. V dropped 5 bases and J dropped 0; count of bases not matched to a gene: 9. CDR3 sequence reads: CASSPRDSLMNTEAFF. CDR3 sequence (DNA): TGTGCCAGCAGCCCTAGGGACAGCTTAATGAACACTGAAGCTTTCTTT.

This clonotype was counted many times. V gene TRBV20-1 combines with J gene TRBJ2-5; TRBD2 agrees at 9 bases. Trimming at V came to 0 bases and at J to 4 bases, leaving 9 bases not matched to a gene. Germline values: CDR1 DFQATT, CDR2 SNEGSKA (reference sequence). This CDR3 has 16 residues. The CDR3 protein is CSARDMAGGSLETQYF. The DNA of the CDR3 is TGCAGTGCTAGAGATATGGCGGGGGGGAGCTTAGAGACCCAGTACTTC.

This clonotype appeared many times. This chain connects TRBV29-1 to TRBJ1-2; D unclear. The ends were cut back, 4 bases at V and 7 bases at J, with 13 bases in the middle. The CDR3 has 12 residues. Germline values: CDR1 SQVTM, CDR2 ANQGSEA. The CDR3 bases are TGCAGCGTTGTCGAGGGATCCTTTGGCTACACCTTC. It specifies CSVVEGSFGYTF.

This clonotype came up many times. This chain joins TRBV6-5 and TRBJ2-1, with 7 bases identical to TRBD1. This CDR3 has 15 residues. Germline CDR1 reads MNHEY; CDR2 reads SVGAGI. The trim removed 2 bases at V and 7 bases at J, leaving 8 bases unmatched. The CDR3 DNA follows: TGTGCCAGCAGTTACGGGACAGAAAAAATTAATGAGCAGTTCTTC. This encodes CASSYGTEKINEQFF.

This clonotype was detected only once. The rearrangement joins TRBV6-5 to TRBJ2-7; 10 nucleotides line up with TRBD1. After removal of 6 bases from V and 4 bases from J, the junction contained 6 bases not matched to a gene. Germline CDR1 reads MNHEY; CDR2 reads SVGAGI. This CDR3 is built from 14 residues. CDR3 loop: CASSPGTGEYEQYF. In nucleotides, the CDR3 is TGTGCCAGCAGCCCCGGGACAGGGGAATACGAGCAGTACTTC.

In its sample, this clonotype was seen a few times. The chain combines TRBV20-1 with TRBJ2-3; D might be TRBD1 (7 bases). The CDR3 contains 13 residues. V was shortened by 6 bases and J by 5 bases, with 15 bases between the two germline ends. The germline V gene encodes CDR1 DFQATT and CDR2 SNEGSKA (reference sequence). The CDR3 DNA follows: TGCAGTGCCCGGAGACAGGGAGGAGATACGCAGTATTTT. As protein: CSARRQGGDTQYF.

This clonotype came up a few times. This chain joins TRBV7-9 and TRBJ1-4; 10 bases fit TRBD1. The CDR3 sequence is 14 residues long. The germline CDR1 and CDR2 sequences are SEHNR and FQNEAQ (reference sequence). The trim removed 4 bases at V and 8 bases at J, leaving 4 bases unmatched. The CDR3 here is CASSWDRGGEKLFF. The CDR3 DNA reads TGTGCCAGCAGCTGGGACAGGGGTGGGGAAAAACTGTTTTTT.

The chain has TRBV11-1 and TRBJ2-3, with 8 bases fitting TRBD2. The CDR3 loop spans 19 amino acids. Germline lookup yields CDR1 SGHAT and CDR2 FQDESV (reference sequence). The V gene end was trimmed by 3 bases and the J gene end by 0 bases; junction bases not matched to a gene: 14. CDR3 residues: CASSFFPVPGGESTDTQYF. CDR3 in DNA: TGTGCCAGCAGCTTTTTCCCCGTCCCCGGGGGGGAAAGCACAGATACGCAGTATTTT.

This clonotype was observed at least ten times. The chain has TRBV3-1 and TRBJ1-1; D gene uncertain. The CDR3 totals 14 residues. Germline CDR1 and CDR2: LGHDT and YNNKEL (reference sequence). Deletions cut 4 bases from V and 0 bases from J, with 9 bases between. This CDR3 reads CASSPMDLNTEAFF. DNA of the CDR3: TGTGCCAGCAGCCCCATGGATTTGAACACTGAAGCTTTCTTT.

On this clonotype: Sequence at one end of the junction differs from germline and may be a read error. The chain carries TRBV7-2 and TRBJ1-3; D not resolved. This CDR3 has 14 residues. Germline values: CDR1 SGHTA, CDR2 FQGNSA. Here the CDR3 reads CASSETSSGNTIYF. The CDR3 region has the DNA TGTGCTAGCAGCGAAACCAGCTCTGGAAACACCATATATTTT.

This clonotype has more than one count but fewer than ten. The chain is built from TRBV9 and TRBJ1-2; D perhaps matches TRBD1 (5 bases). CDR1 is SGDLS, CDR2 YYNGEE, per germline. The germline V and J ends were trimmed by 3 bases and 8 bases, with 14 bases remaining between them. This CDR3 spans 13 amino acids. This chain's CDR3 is CASSATGVWGYTF. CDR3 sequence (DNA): TGTGCCAGCAGCGCGACGGGGGTCTGGGGCTACACCTTC.

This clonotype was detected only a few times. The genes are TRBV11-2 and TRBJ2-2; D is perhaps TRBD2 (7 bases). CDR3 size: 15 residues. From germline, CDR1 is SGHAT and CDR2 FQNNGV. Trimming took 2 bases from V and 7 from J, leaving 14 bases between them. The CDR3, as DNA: TGTGCCAGCAGCTTACGGGGGGCCGGGGGCGGGGAGCTGTTTTTT. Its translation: CASSLRGAGGGELFF.

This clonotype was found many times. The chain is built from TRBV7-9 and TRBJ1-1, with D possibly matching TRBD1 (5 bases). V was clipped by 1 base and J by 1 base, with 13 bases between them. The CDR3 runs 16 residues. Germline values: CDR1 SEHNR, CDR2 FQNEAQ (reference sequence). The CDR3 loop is CASSLGRGGKNTEAFF. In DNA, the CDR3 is TGTGCCAGCAGCTTAGGAAGGGGTGGGAAGAACACTGAAGCTTTCTTT.

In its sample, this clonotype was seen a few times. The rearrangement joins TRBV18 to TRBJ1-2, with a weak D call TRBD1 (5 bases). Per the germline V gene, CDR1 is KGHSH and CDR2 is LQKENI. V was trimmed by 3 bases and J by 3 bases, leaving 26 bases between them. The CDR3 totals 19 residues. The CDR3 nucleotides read TGTGCCAGCTCACCTTTGATCGCGCCGGGACTTAGTAACGACTATGGCTACACCTTC. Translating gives CASSPLIAPGLSNDYGYTF.

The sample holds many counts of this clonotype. The CDR3 sequence is CASSLEGIEQFF. The CDR3 DNA follows: TGCGCCAGCAGCTTGGAAGGGATTGAGCAGTTCTTC. This chain connects TRBV5-1 to TRBJ2-1, with D hard to call. V was cut by 0 bases and J by 9 bases, with 7 bases left in between. CDR3 length: 12 residues. Per the germline V gene, CDR1 is SGHRS and CDR2 is YFSETQ.

In DNA, the CDR3 is TGCGCCAGCAGCCTAGATAAGGGGCCTGGAAACACCATATATTTT. As protein: CASSLDKGPGNTIYF. This chain joins TRBV4-1 and TRBJ1-3, with D tentatively TRBD1 (5 bases). Looked up from germline, CDR1 is MGHRA and CDR2 is YSYEKL. The CDR3 consists of 15 residues. V was shortened by 4 bases and J by 2 bases, with 12 bases between the two germline ends.

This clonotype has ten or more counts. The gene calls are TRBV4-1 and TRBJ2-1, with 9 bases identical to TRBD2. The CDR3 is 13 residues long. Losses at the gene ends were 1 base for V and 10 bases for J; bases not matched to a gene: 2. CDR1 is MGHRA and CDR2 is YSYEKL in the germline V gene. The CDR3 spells CASSQALAGEQFF. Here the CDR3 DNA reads TGCGCCAGCAGCCAAGCCCTAGCGGGGGAGCAGTTCTTC.

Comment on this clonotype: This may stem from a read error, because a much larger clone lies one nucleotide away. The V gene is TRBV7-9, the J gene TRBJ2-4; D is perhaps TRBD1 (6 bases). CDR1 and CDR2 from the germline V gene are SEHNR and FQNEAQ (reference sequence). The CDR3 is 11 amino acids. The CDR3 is CASSWGRGWDF. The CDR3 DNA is TGTGCCAGCAGCTGGGGCAGGGGTTGGGACTTC.

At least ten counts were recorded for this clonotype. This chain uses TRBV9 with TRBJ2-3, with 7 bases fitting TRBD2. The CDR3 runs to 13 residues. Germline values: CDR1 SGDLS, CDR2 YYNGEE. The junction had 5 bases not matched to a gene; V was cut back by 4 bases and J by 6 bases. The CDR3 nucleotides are TGTGCCAGCAGCACCTCACTAGCGGATACGCAGTATTTT. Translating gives CASSTSLADTQYF.

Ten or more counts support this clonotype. The CDR3 loop is CASSPDNNREKQYF. CDR3 nucleotides: TGTGCCAGCAGCCCTGACAATAACAGGGAAAAGCAGTACTTC. The V gene is TRBV13, the J gene TRBJ2-7; maybe TRBD1 (6 bases). The CDR3 has 14 amino acids. The ends were cut back, 5 bases at V and 8 bases at J, with 19 bases in the middle. Germline CDR1 PRHDT, CDR2 FYEKMQ (reference sequence).

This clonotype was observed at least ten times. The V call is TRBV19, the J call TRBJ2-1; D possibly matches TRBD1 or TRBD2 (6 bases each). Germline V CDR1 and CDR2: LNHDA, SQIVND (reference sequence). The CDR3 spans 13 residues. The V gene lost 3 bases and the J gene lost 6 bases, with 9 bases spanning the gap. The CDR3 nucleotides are TGTGCCAGTAGTATGGGGGGCCTCAATGAGCAGTTCTTC. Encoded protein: CASSMGGLNEQFF.

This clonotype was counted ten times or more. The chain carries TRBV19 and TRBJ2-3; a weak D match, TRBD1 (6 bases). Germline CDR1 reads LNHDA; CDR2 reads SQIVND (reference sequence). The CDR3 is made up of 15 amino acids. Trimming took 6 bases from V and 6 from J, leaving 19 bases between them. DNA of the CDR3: TGTGCCAGTAGCATGTTAGCAGGGGAGAGGGATACGCAGTATTTT. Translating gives CASSMLAGERDTQYF.

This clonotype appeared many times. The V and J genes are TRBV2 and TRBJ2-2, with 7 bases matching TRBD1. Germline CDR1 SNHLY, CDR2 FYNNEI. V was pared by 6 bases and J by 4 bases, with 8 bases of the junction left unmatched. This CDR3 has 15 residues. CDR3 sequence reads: CASRIDRAGTGELFF. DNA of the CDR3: TGTGCCAGCAGGATTGACAGGGCCGGCACCGGGGAGCTGTTTTTT. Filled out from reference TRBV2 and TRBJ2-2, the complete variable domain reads EPEVTQTPSHQVTQMGQEVILRCVPISNHLYFYWYRQILGQKVEFLVSFYNNEISEKSEIFDDQFSVERPDGSNFTLKIRSTKLEDSAMYFCASRIDRAGTGELFFGEGSRLTVL.

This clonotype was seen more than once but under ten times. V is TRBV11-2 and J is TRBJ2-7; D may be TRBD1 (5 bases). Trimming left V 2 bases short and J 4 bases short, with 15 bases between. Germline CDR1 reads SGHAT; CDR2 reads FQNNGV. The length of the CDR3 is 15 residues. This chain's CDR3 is CASSLSGAVGYEQYF. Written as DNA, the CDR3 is TGTGCCAGCAGCTTAAGTGGGGCAGTAGGTTACGAGCAGTACTTC.

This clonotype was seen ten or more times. The DNA of the CDR3 is TGTGCCAGCAGTGAGACTAGCGGTGACACCGGGGAGCTGTTTTTT. Protein sequence: CASSETSGDTGELFF. The rearrangement joins TRBV6-4 to TRBJ2-2; 9 bases match TRBD2. Germline V gives CDR1 MRHNA, CDR2 SNTAGT. The V and J ends lost 3 bases and 3 bases, in that order; junction bases with no gene match: 2. The CDR3 is 15 residues long.